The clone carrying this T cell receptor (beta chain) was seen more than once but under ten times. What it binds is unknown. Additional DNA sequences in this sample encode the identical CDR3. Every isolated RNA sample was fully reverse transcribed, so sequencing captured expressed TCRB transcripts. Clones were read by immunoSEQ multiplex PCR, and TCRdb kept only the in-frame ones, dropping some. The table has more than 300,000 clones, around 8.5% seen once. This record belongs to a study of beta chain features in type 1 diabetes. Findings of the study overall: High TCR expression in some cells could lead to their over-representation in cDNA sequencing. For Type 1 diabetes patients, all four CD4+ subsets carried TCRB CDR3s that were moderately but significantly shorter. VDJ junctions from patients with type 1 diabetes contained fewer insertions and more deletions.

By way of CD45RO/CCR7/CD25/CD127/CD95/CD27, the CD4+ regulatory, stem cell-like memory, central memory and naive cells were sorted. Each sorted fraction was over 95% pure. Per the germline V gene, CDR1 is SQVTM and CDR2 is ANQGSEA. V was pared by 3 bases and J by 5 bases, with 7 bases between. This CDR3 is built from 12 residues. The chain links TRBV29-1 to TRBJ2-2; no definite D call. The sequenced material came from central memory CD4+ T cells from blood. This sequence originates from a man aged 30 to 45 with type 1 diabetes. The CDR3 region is CSVDDRTGELFF. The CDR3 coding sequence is TGCAGCGTTGACGATAGAACCGGGGAGCTGTTTTTT.